The clone carrying this TCR beta chain appeared once. The data belong to a study of blood T cell repertoires in COVID-19. Study at large: Acute-phase and convalescent COVID-19 samples originated in the United States, Italy and Spain. Sources were T cells, B-cell-depleted T cells, or PBMCs; the material itself was cDNA or gDNA.

In the original processing: Reference gene primer amplification gave estimated nucleated cell counts. The protocol was immunoSEQ multiplex PCR, while the TCRdb copy is restricted to in-frame clones and leaves out a portion. D and trimming come from the DNA, and the V and J calls and clone size come from that table. The sample shows roughly 200,000 clones, about 87% of them seen only once. CDR1 is SGHRS, CDR2 YFSETQ, per germline. The CDR3 runs to 16 residues. With V trimmed by 1 base and J by 2 bases, 3 bases remained unmatched. V gene TRBV5-1 combines with J gene TRBJ2-2; the match to TRBD2 covers 9 bases. The clonotype comes from a man between 65 and 85 years old with acute or convalescent COVID-19. Sequencing was performed on peripheral blood. The CDR3 loop reads CASSLSGLANTGELFF. The DNA for the CDR3 is TGCGCCAGCAGCTTGTCGGGACTAGCAAACACCGGGGAGCTGTTTTTT.